The 7 T cell receptor beta chains below all came from one sample that was sequenced in a study of Ad26.COV2.S vaccination and SARS-CoV-2 variants (dated by TCRdb to about 2021). The treatment or condition tag for this specimen amounts to: approximately 18 received Ad26.COV2.S at low or high dose, single or two shots; several received placebo; per-sample allocation not given. For vaccine and placebo recipients, the sequenced repertoires came from samples collected on day 63 after the first injection. Library creation used the immunoSEQ multiplex PCR assay. Not all clones reach the TCRdb copy of this immuneACCESS table, which keeps in-frame sequences only. Checked studies attribute under half of the gap to unresolved V genes and leave the rest unexplained. Recorded for this sample are 400,000 or so clones; 80% to 90% of them occurred a single time. 3% to 3.5% of the sample goes to the ten largest clones.

This sample comprised peripheral blood, obtained in a trial of Ad26.COV2.S vaccine versus placebo. The receptors were gathered from a person aged 18-65 years who received the Ad26.COV2.S COVID-19 vaccine or a placebo.

V gene TRBV5-1 combines with J gene TRBJ1-1; maybe TRBD1 (5 bases). The V gene's germline CDR1 is SGHRS and CDR2 YFSETQ. V was pared by 7 bases and J by 4 bases, with 17 bases between. The CDR3 has 14 residues. The DNA for the CDR3 is TGCGCCAGCTCTCGGGGGGAGGTGGCCACTGAAGCTTTCTTT. Encoded protein: CASSRGEVATEAFF. Based on the CDR3 plus reference TRBV5-1 and TRBJ1-1, the full variable domain is KAGVTQTPRYLIKTRGQQVTLSCSPISGHRSVSWYQQTPGQGLQFLFEYFSETQRNKGNFPGRFSGRQFSNSRSEMNVSTLELGDSALYLCASSRGEVATEAFFGQGTRLTVV.

The chain combines TRBV9 with TRBJ1-2; D unresolved. V was cut by 4 bases and J by 2 bases, with 9 bases left in between. This CDR3 contains 13 residues. Germline-derived CDR1 and CDR2 are SGDLS and YYNGEE. The CDR3 DNA reads as TGTGCCAGCAGCCGGACGGAGAACTATGGCTACACCTTC. Encoded protein: CASSRTENYGYTF. Complete variable domain (other parts from reference TRBV9 and TRBJ1-2): DSGVTQTPKHLITATGQRVTLRCSPRSGDLSVYWYQQSLDQGLQFLIQYYNGEERAKGNILERFSAQQFPDLHSELNLSSLELGDSALYFCASSRTENYGYTFGSGTRLTVV.

The V call is TRBV4-2, the J call TRBJ1-1; a possible D gene is TRBD1 (6 bases). Per germline, CDR1 LGHNA and CDR2 YNFKEQ. This CDR3 spans 15 amino acids. Trimming took off 2 bases at V and 5 bases at J, with 15 bases between the two ends. The CDR3 here is CASSQSGERRTEAFF. As DNA, the CDR3 is TGTGCCAGCAGCCAATCAGGGGAAAGGAGAACTGAAGCTTTCTTT.

This clone came up once. The chain uses TRBV7-2 and TRBJ2-5; D possibly matches TRBD1 or TRBD2 (5 bases each). The CDR3 sequence is 13 residues long. Between the trimmed V and J ends, which lost 2 bases and 4 bases, there was a span of 8 bases. CDR1 SGHTA and CDR2 FQGNSA come from the germline V gene. CDR3 bases: TGTGCCAGCAGCTTAAAGGGACGAGAGACCCAGTACTTC. It is translated as CASSLKGRETQYF.

The chain links TRBV7-2 to TRBJ2-1; 9 nucleotides match TRBD2. The V gene's germline CDR1 is SGHTA and CDR2 FQGNSA. J was trimmed by 7 bases and V by 6 bases; bases with no gene match: 7. The CDR3 consists of 14 residues. CDR3 coding DNA: TGTGCCAGCAGAGCGGGGGGATCTGAAAATGAGCAGTTCTTC. This translates into CASRAGGSENEQFF.

The chain carries TRBV11-1 and TRBJ1-1, with a possible D match to TRBD1 (5 bases). Deletions cut 1 base from V and 5 bases from J, with 5 bases between. Germline CDR1 and CDR2: SGHAT and FQDESV (reference sequence). This CDR3 has 12 residues. CDR3 nucleotide sequence: TGTGCCAGCAGCTTAGGACAGACTGAAGCTTTCTTT. This sequence encodes CASSLGQTEAFF.

CDR3 bases: TGTGCCAGCAGCTTCGCAGGGGGGGACAATCAGCCCCAGCATTTT. This sequence encodes CASSFAGGDNQPQHF. The V call is TRBV27, the J call TRBJ1-5, with 7 bases matching TRBD1. Germline CDR1 MNHEY, CDR2 SMNVEV (reference sequence). The CDR3 is 15 amino acids. V gave up 6 bases and J gave up 3 bases; unmatched junction bases: 8.